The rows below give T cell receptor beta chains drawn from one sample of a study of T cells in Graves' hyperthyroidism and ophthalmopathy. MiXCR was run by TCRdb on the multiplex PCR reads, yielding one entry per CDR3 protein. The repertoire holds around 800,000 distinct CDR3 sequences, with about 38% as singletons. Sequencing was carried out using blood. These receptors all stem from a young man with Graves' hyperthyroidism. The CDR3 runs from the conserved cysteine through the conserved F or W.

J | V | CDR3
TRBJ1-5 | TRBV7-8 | CASSQSGISSNQPQHF
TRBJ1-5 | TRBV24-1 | CATSDPNRENGQPQHF
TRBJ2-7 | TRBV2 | CASSASRWSYEQYF
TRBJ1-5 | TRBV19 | CASSPLDGEPQHF
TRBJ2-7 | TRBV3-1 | CASSQSEEQYF
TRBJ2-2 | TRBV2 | CASRDPPGELFF
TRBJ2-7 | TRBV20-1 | CSVPGTAPSEQYF
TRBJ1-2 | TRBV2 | CASKARAGYGYTF
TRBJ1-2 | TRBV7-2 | CASSQISGDWDGYTF
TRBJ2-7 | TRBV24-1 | CATSMGGPEIYEQYF
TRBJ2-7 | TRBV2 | CASQGGIYEQYF
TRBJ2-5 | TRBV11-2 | CASSEWRLAGVPQETQYF
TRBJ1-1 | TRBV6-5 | CASSHPIVSGTEAFF
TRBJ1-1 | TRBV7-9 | CASSRPGLGEAFF
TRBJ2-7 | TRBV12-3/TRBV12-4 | CASSRGTTSYEQYF
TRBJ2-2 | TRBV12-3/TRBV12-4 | CASRPLAGINTGELFF